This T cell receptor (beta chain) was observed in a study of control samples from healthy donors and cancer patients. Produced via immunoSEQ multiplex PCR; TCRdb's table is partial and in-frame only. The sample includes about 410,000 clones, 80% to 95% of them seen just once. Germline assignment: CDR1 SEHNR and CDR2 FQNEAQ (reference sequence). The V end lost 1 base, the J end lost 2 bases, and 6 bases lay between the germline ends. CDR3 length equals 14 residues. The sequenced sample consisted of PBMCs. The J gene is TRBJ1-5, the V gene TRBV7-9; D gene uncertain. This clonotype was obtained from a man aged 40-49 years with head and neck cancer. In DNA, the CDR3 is TGTGCCAGCAGCTTAGGGGGAGGCAATCAGCCCCAGCATTTT. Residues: CASSLGGGNQPQHF.